This T cell receptor beta chain was captured by sequencing in a study of blood T cell repertoires in COVID-19 (dated by TCRdb to 2018 to 2021). Regarding the study in general: Collaborator samples came from the United States, Italy and Spain and covered acute and convalescent phases of COVID-19. The prospective study material was composed of cDNA or gDNA derived from T cells, B-cell-depleted T cells, or PBMCs. Subjects who had been exposed to COVID-19, were actively infected with it, or had recovered from it provided the deeply sampled blood TCRbeta repertoires that made up the dataset. The repertoires were made available in a free public database intended to serve as a resource for research on the immune response to SARS-CoV-2. Samples came from the ongoing ImmuneRACE study (first 160 participants) plus 1,254 subjects from 6 global collaborators. A de-identified subject ID, COVID-19 status, age in years and sex were almost always included in the sample metadata. HLA class I and class II types, where available, came from metadata supplied by the sample provider rather than from assay-based typing. General findings and caveats noted by the study authors: The quantity of clinical and demographic metadata differed by source and by participant and was supplied without curation.

Measured from the cysteine to the phenylalanine, the CDR3 is 14 residues long. Just CDR3 DNA is preserved here, 42 bases in frame from base 1. Trimming takes 1 base from V and 2 bases from J, and the germline ends sit 8 bases apart. In the germline V gene, CDR1 corresponds to SGHDN and CDR2 to FVKESK. The immunoSEQ Assay, a bias-controlled multiplex PCR, was used to amplify TCRbeta CDR3 regions from genomic DNA. As for how the authors treated the data: The number of nucleated cells in each sample was estimated from the amplification of reference gene primers within the assay. Sequence reads were collapsed and filtered to measure the absolute abundance of every unique TCRbeta CDR3 rearrangement. For each sample, productive Simpson clonality was calculated by taking the square root of Simpson's diversity index across productive rearrangements. TCRdb holds this immuneACCESS table with in-frame rearrangements only. Some clones are missing; in checked studies, unresolved V genes explain under half, and the rest has no known cause. V and J calls plus clone size are reproduced from that table; the DNA served to infer D and trimming. Counted in this sample were hundreds of thousands of clones; about 87% of them appeared once. Of the sample, 0.7% to 1% is held by the ten largest clones.

In Seattle, one collaborating source enrolled patients while the infection was active and tracked those patients longitudinally over the course of disease. Whole blood was collected in K2EDTA tubes by collaborating institutions according to the institutions' own protocols. For TCRbeta analysis, collaborators shipped samples in one of three forms: frozen whole blood, isolated PBMCs, or DNA extracted from either of those sample types. A word on this clone: Its antigen target is currently unknown. Base qualities are not recorded, but no much larger clone differs from it by a single base.

The source of this sequence is a man in his late teens or twenties with COVID-19, enrolled during active disease. Here the chain combines TRBV14 and TRBJ1-1, with no confident D gene call. Material: peripheral blood. CDR3 sequence: CASSQGIRNTEAFF. The nucleotides are TGTGCCAGCAGCCAAGGAATCAGAAACACTGAAGCTTTCTTT.